A selection of T cell receptor beta chains follows, all from one sample in a study of blood T cell repertoires in COVID-19. TCRdb keeps only in-frame clones here, not all; method: immunoSEQ multiplex PCR. The table shows fewer than 70,000 clones, with roughly 87% occurring only once. The source material was peripheral blood. The receptors stem from a man between 45 and 60 years old with active COVID-19. The CDR3 runs from the conserved cysteine through the conserved F or W. The order of the fields is J gene, V gene, clone size, D gene, CDR3 protein, CDR3 DNA. A D gene is named only where the DNA matches it firmly. Clone size, where shown, is once, few, many, or a class for clones that have expanded.

j_gene: TRBJ2-1
v_gene: TRBV6-2/TRBV6-3
abundance: once
d_gene: TRBD1
CDR3aa: CASSREGGAGGIYNEQFF
CDR3nt: TGTGCCAGCAGTAGGGAAGGGGGCGCTGGGGGAATATACAATGAGCAGTTCTTC

j_gene: TRBJ1-5
v_gene: TRBV19
abundance: -
d_gene: -
CDR3aa: CASNPGVSNQPQHF
CDR3nt: TGTGCCAGTAACCCGGGGGTGAGCAATCAGCCCCAGCATTTT

j_gene: TRBJ1-3
v_gene: TRBV18
abundance: once
d_gene: TRBD1
CDR3aa: CASSLDRATGNTIYF
CDR3nt: TGTGCCAGCTCACTCGACAGGGCTACTGGAAACACCATATATTTT

j_gene: TRBJ1-3
v_gene: TRBV6-6
abundance: -
d_gene: TRBD1
CDR3aa: CASSPPHRGRSGNTIYF
CDR3nt: TGTGCCAGCAGTCCGCCACACAGGGGAAGGTCTGGAAACACCATATATTTT

j_gene: TRBJ1-5
v_gene: TRBV19
abundance: -
d_gene: TRBD1
CDR3aa: CASRDRGGNQPQHF
CDR3nt: TGTGCCAGTAGGGACAGGGGAGGCAATCAGCCCCAGCATTTT

j_gene: TRBJ1-2
v_gene: TRBV18
abundance: -
d_gene: -
CDR3aa: CASSPSREYGYTF
CDR3nt: TGTGCCAGCTCACCCAGCAGGGAATATGGCTACACCTTC

j_gene: TRBJ2-7
v_gene: TRBV6-5
abundance: -
d_gene: -
CDR3aa: CASRKGEGVNYEQYF
CDR3nt: TGTGCCAGCAGGAAGGGGGAAGGGGTAAACTACGAGCAGTACTTC

j_gene: TRBJ2-6
v_gene: TRBV6-1
abundance: -
d_gene: TRBD1
CDR3aa: CASSDDRGLVLTF
CDR3nt: TGTGCCAGCAGTGACGACAGGGGGCTCGTCCTGACTTTC

j_gene: TRBJ1-2
v_gene: TRBV2
abundance: -
d_gene: TRBD1
CDR3aa: CASSVIGEGTVGYTF
CDR3nt: TGTGCCAGCAGTGTTATAGGCGAGGGGACAGTTGGCTACACCTTC

j_gene: TRBJ2-1
v_gene: TRBV3-1/TRBV3-2
abundance: -
d_gene: TRBD1
CDR3aa: CASSLTGQGRRTSYNEQFF
CDR3nt: TGTGCCAGCAGCCTGACGGGACAGGGGCGAAGGACTTCCTACAATGAGCAGTTCTTC